Below, one T cell receptor beta chain is given with its context. Its antigen is undetermined. These data belong to a study of shared clonotypes between healthy human individuals. On the study more broadly: Per donor, CD8 memory used one plate, CD8 naive used two, CD4 memory used three and CD4 naive used three.

From germline, CDR1 is SEHNR and CDR2 FQNEAQ (reference sequence). Trimming cost V 1 base and J 4 bases, with 4 bases left between them. This CDR3 is 12 amino acids long. Some clones are missing from TCRdb's copy, which holds only in-frame ones; the method was immunoSEQ multiplex PCR. The sample has some 2,100,000 clones; more than 90% are singletons. Study conclusions and caveats: The naive CD4 repertoires of four donors were compared, and about 5% of clonotypes were shared. Investigators expected sequencing depth to affect clonotype sharing among donors.

This sequence was found in a man younger than 30 in good health. This chain links TRBV7-9 with TRBJ2-5; D not certain. The sample was naive CD4+ T cells sorted from blood. Sample subset: CD45RA+ positively selected. The CDR3 region has the DNA TGTGCCAGCAGCTTAGATGTAGAGACCCAGTACTTC. It encodes CASSLDVETQYF.